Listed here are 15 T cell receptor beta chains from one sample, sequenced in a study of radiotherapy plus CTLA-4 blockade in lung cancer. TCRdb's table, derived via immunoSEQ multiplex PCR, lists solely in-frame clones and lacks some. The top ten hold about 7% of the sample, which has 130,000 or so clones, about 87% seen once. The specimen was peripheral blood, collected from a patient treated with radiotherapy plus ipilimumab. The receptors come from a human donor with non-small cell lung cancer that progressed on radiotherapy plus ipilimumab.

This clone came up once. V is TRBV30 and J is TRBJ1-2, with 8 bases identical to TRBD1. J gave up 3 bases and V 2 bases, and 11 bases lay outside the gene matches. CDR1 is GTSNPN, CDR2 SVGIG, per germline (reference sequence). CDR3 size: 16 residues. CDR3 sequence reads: CAWSPQGARRYYGYTF. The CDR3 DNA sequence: TGTGCCTGGAGTCCTCAGGGGGCGAGACGGTACTATGGCTACACCTTC.

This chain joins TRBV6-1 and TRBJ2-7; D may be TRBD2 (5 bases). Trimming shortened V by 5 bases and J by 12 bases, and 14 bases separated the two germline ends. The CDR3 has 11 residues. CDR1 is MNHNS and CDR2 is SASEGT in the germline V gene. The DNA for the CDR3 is TGTGCCAGCAGTTATCAAGACGGGATGTACTTC. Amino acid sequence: CASSYQDGMYF.

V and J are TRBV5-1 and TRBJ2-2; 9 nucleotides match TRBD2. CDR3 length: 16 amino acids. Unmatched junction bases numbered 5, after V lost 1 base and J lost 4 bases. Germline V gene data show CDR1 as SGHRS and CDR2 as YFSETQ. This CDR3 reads CASSLLAGDPTGELFF. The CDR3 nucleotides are TGCGCCAGCAGCTTGTTAGCGGGAGATCCCACCGGGGAGCTGTTTTTT.

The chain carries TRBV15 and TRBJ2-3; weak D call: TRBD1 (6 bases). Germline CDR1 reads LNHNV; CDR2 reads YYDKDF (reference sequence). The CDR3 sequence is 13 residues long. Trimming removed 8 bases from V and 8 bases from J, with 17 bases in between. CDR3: CATRQGRRGTQYF. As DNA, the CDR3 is TGTGCCACCCGGCAGGGGCGGAGAGGTACGCAGTATTTT.

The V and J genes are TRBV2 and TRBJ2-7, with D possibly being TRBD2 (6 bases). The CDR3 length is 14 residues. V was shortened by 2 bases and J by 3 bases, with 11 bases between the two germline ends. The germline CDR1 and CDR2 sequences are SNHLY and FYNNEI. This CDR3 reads CASSERGTHYEQYF. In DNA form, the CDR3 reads TGTGCCAGCAGTGAACGGGGGACCCACTACGAGCAGTACTTC.

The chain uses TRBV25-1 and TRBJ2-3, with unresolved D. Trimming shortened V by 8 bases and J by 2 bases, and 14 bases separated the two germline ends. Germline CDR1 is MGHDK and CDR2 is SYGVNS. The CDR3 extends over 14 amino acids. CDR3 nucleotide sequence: TGTGCCAGCCAGCACTCGGGCTCCACAGATACGCAGTATTTT. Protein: CASQHSGSTDTQYF.

As DNA, the CDR3 is TGTGCCAGCAGTCAAGACCCGCGGGGCAATGAGCAGTTCTTC. Protein: CASSQDPRGNEQFF. The J gene is TRBJ2-1, the V gene TRBV7-6; D possibly corresponds to TRBD2 (6 bases). Between the trimmed V and J ends, which lost 6 bases and 6 bases, there was a span of 15 bases. Germline assignment: CDR1 SGHVS and CDR2 FNYEAQ. This CDR3 contains 14 residues.

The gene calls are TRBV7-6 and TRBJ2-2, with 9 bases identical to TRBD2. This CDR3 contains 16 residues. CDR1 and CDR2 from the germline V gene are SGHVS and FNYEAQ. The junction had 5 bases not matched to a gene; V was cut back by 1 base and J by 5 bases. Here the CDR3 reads CASSLGSAGGTGELFF. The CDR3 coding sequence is TGTGCCAGCAGCTTAGGGTCGGCGGGAGGGACCGGGGAGCTGTTTTTT.

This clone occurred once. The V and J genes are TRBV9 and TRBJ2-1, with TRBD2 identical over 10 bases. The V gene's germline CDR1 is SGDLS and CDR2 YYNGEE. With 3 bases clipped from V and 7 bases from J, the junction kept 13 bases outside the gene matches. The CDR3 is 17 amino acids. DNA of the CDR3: TGTGCCAGCAGCGCCGAGGGGACCGGGACTAGCGAAAATGAGCAGTTCTTC. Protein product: CASSAEGTGTSENEQFF.

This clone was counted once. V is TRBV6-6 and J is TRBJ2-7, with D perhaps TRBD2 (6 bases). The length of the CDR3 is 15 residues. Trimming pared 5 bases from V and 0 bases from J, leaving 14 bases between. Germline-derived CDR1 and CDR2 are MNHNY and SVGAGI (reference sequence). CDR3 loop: CASSTGTESSYEQYF. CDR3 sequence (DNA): TGTGCCAGCAGTACGGGGACTGAGAGCTCCTACGAGCAGTACTTC.

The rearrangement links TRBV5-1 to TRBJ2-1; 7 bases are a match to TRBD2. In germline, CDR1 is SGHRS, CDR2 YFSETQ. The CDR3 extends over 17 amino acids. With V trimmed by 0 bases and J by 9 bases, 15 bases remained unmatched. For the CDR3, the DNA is TGCGCCAGCAGCTTGGGCCCCCAGGCGGGAGATCTTAGTGAGCAGTTCTTC. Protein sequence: CASSLGPQAGDLSEQFF.

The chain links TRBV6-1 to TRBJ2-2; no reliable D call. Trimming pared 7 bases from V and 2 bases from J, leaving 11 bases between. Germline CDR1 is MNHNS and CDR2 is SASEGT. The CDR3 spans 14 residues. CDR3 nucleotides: TGTGCCAGCAATCCGCAGCGAAACACCGGGGAGCTGTTTTTT. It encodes CASNPQRNTGELFF.

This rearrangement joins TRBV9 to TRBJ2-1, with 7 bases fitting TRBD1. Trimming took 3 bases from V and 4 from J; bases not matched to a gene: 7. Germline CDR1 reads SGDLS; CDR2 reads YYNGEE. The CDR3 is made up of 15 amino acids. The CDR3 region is CASSGQGSQYNEQFF. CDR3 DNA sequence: TGTGCCAGCAGCGGACAGGGTAGCCAGTACAATGAGCAGTTCTTC.

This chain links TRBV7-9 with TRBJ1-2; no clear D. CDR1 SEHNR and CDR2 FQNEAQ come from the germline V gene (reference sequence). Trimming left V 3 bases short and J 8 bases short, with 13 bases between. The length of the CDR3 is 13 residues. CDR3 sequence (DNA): TGTGCCAGCAGCTTTGAGAGCGGCTGGGGCTACACCTTC. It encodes CASSFESGWGYTF.

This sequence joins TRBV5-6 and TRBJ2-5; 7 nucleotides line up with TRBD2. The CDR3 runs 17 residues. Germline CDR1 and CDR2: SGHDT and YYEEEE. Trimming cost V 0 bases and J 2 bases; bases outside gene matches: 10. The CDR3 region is CASSLVTGGGTQETQYF. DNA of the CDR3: TGTGCCAGCAGCTTGGTTACGGGGGGAGGGACGCAAGAGACCCAGTACTTC.